The rows below give T cell receptor beta chains drawn from one sample of a study of blood T cell repertoires in COVID-19. The repertoire was sequenced with immunoSEQ multiplex PCR; TCRdb's copy has only in-frame clones and lacks some. There are some 200,000 clones in the sample; approximately 83% occur only once, and roughly 6.9% lies in the top ten. The sample was PBMCs or T cells enriched from blood (not recorded which). These receptors all come from a man aged 35 to 55 who had recovered from COVID-19. The CDR3 runs from the conserved cysteine through the conserved F or W. The order of the fields is J gene, V gene, D gene, clone size, CDR3 protein, CDR3 DNA. D genes are given only for firm matches. Clone size is stated in some rows and not others, as once, few, many or a class when expanded.

TRBJ2-1 TRBV14 TRBD2 few CASSHHPSGGPYNEQFF TGTGCCAGCAGCCATCATCCTAGCGGGGGACCCTACAATGAGCAGTTCTTC
TRBJ2-7 TRBV4-1 TRBD2 . CASSQGTAGVSYEQYF TGCGCCAGCAGCCAAGGGACGGCGGGGGTCTCCTACGAGCAGTACTTC
TRBJ1-6 TRBV28 TRBD1 many CASSALGTDNSPLHF TGTGCCAGCAGTGCCCTTGGGACAGATAATTCACCCCTCCACTTT
TRBJ1-3 TRBV30 . . CAWSGGITIYF TGTGCCTGGAGTGGAGGAATCACCATATATTTT
TRBJ1-5 TRBV28 TRBD1 few CASSSPGGRNQPQHF TGTGCCAGCAGTTCCCCAGGGGGAAGGAATCAGCCCCAGCATTTT
TRBJ2-7 TRBV4-1 TRBD1 . CASSQDGGQGTYEQYF TGCGCCAGCAGCCAAGATGGGGGACAGGGGACCTACGAGCAGTACTTC
TRBJ2-5 TRBV6-5 TRBD1 . CASGQGTGHQETQYF TGTGCCAGCGGCCAAGGGACAGGGCACCAAGAGACCCAGTACTTC
TRBJ2-1 TRBV10-3 . . CAISERGGVTYNEQFF TGTGCCATCAGTGAGAGAGGGGGGGTCACCTACAATGAGCAGTTCTTC
TRBJ1-1 TRBV2 . . CASRQSVLLGTEAFF TGTGCCAGCAGACAATCGGTCCTCCTAGGCACTGAAGCTTTCTTT
TRBJ1-2 TRBV6-5 . many CASTPDLDRTYGYTF TGTGCCAGCACCCCAGACCTAGACAGAACCTATGGCTACACCTTC
TRBJ1-1 TRBV7-9 TRBD1 . CASSQTGVGRTEAFF TGTGCCAGCAGCCAGACAGGGGTCGGGAGAACTGAAGCTTTCTTT
TRBJ1-2 TRBV10-3 . . CAISESNRPLGYTF TGTGCCATCAGTGAGTCGAACAGGCCCCTAGGCTACACCTTC
TRBJ2-2 TRBV10-2 . . CASTLPGELFF TGCGCCAGCACCCTACCCGGGGAGCTGTTTTTT
TRBJ1-2 TRBV20-1 . . CSARMDSGYTF TGCAGTGCTAGAATGGACTCTGGCTACACCTTC
TRBJ2-1 TRBV10-3 . . CAISSQVAYNEQFF TGTGCCATCAGTTCCCAGGTAGCCTACAATGAGCAGTTCTTC
TRBJ2-7 TRBV3-1/TRBV3-2 . . CASSQGRTPTYEQYF TGTGCCAGCAGCCAAGGACGGACACCTACCTACGAGCAGTACTTC
TRBJ1-2 TRBV5-6 . . CASSRPATGNLGYTF TGTGCCAGCAGCCGTCCCGCGACAGGCAATTTAGGCTACACCTTC